A single sample is the source of the 3 T cell receptor beta chains below, sequenced in a study of cytomegalovirus exposure and HLA in healthy donors (dated 2017 in TCRdb). Receptor libraries were prepared by the immunoSEQ multiplex PCR assay. The multiplex PCR relied on a mix of 60 forward primers for TCR Vbeta segments and 13 reverse primers for TCR Jbeta segments. The table comes from immuneACCESS by way of TCRdb, which keeps in-frame sequences with V and J called. Part of the clones is missing from these tables; in studies checked, under half for an unresolved V gene and the rest for unknown reasons. This sample has approximately 90,000 clones in its table, and around 77% of those were observed once. 3.7% of the sample is in the top ten clones. Sequenced input: PBMCs. The receptor set was obtained from a man aged 30 to 45 in good health and CMV-seronegative.

This chain links TRBV29-1 with TRBJ1-1, with 7 bases matching TRBD1. With V trimmed by 7 bases and J by 6 bases, 8 bases remained unmatched. This CDR3 contains 12 residues. From germline, CDR1 is SQVTM and CDR2 ANQGSEA. CDR3 loop: CSARTGGAEAFF. DNA of the CDR3: TGCAGCGCTCGGACAGGTGGGGCTGAAGCTTTCTTT. Full variable domain (missing parts from reference TRBV29-1 and TRBJ1-1): SAVISQKPSRDICQRGTSLTIQCQVDSQVTMMFWYRQQPGQSLTLIATANQGSEATYESGFVIDKFPISRPNLTFSTLTVSNMSPEDSSIYLCSARTGGAEAFFGQGTRLTVV.

The chain carries TRBV18 and TRBJ1-5, with 7 bases aligning to TRBD1. Trimming took 6 bases from V and 3 from J; bases not matched to a gene: 11. The CDR3 runs to 16 residues. Germline V gene sequence: CDR1 KGHSH, CDR2 LQKENI. Written as DNA, the CDR3 is TGTGCCAGCTCGCGCGGGACAGCAAATTCCAATCAGCCCCAGCATTTT. Amino acid sequence: CASSRGTANSNQPQHF.

This chain joins TRBV27 and TRBJ1-2; D not resolved. The CDR3 runs 16 residues. Germline V gives CDR1 MNHEY, CDR2 SMNVEV (reference sequence). With 5 bases removed from V and 1 base from J, the gap between germline ends came to 17 bases. DNA of the CDR3: TGTGCCAGCAGTCCTTCTTGGGGAGAGCGTAACTATGGCTACACCTTC. It yields the protein CASSPSWGERNYGYTF.